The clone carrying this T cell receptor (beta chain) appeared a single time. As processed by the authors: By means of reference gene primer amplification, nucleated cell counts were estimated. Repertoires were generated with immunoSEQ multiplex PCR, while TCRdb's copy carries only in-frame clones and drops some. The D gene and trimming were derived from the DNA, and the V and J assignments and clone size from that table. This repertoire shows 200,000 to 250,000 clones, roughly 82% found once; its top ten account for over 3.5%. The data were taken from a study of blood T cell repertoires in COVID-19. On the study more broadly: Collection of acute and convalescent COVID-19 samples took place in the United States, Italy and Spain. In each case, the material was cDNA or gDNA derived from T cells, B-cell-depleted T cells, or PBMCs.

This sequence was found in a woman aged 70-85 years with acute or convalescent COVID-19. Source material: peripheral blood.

The CDR3 region has the DNA TGTGCCAGCAGTTCCGGGACTTCCTACAATGAGCAGTTCTTC. Protein: CASSSGTSYNEQFF. This chain connects TRBV6-6 to TRBJ2-1, with a weak D call TRBD2 (6 bases). The germline gives CDR1 MNHNY, CDR2 SVGAGI (reference sequence). This CDR3 has 14 amino acids. V was clipped by 4 bases and J by 1 base, with 8 bases between them.